A single TCR beta chain is shown here with its context. Its target is unknown. The data stem from a study of T cells expressing NK-cell markers. Study as a whole: CD3+CD56+NKG2C+, CD3+CD56+NKG2C- and CD3+CD56-NKG2C+ T cells, once sorted, supplied the TCR beta repertoires. Most of the eight sequenced donors tested HCMV-seropositive; one tested seronegative. Notes on the study in general: It remained uncertain whether the expanded NKG2C+ T cell clones were specific for HCMV antigens.

Libraries used 5'RACE template switching adding universal primer site and UMIs. One entry per CDR3 protein, without DNA, is what TCRdb gives after re-calling the 5' RACE reads. This table holds 200,000 to 300,000 distinct CDR3 sequences. The source material was blood T cells: a sorted CD56 or NKG2C T cell subset, CD4+ or CD8+ T cells, or bulk PBMC T cells (not recorded which). This TCR was sampled from a man aged 18 to 30 in good health.

Here the CDR3 reads CATSDSSGNEQFF. This chain connects TRBV24-1 to TRBJ2-1; TCRdb calls TRBD2, which cannot be checked without DNA. This CDR3 contains 13 residues. Germline lookup yields CDR1 KGHDR and CDR2 SFDVKD.